This T cell receptor beta chain was captured by sequencing in a study of blood T cells in healthy people across ages. This clonotype was counted a few times. Trimming cost V 5 bases and J 6 bases; bases outside gene matches: 5. The CDR3 runs to 14 residues. The germline V gene has CDR1 MDHEN and CDR2 SYDVKM. Primed by a sample-barcoded 5' primer and a J-beta primer mix, a second PCR proceeded for about 7 to 11 cycles. Each CDR3 protein is one row after TCRdb ran MiXCR on the 5' RACE reads. The data contain approximately 900,000 distinct CDR3 sequences, around 48% of them singletons. Material: blood. The TCR was taken from a man aged 25-40 years in good health. J is TRBJ2-4 and V is TRBV28; TRBD1 aligns across 9 bases. CDR3 nucleotides: TGTGCCAGCAGTCCCTCGGGACAGGGAAACATTCAGTACTTC. Translating it yields CASSPSGQGNIQYF.